The 8 T cell receptor beta chains below were found in one sample sequenced in a study of blood T cell repertoires in COVID-19. The assay was immunoSEQ multiplex PCR, and TCRdb's table has in-frame clones only and misses some. This table holds 68,000 or so clones, approximately 90% found once. Material: peripheral blood. The origin of the receptors is a woman between 65 and 79 years old with acute or convalescent COVID-19.

The chain employs TRBV2 and TRBJ1-2, with 10 bases fitting TRBD1. This CDR3 region has 16 residues. Germline V gene sequence: CDR1 SNHLY, CDR2 FYNNEI. J lost 8 bases, V lost 7 bases, and 16 bases had no gene match. The CDR3 loop is CASTPGQGTLGSGYTF. For the CDR3, the DNA is TGTGCCAGCACACCGGGACAGGGGACACTTGGGTCCGGCTACACCTTC. Full variable domain (remainder filled in from reference TRBV2 and TRBJ1-2): EPEVTQTPSHQVTQMGQEVILRCVPISNHLYFYWYRQILGQKVEFLVSFYNNEISEKSEIFDDQFSVERPDGSNFTLKIRSTKLEDSAMYFCASTPGQGTLGSGYTFGSGTRLTVV.

This chain links TRBV28 with TRBJ2-1; 13 positions match TRBD2. The CDR3 is 17 residues long. The trim removed 6 bases at V and 4 bases at J, leaving 9 bases unmatched. Germline CDR1 is MDHEN and CDR2 is SYDVKM. CDR3 region: CASRRLAGGILYNEQFF. In nucleotides, the CDR3 is TGTGCCAGCAGACGACTAGCGGGAGGTATCCTTTACAATGAGCAGTTCTTC.

This chain connects TRBV5-1 to TRBJ2-2; 11 nucleotides agree with TRBD2. Per germline, CDR1 SGHRS and CDR2 YFSETQ. The CDR3 has 16 amino acids. The J segment lost 3 bases and the V segment lost 4 bases, leaving 5 bases of the junction unmatched. CDR3 sequence reads: CASSTELAGDTGELFF. The CDR3 coding sequence is TGCGCCAGCAGCACCGAACTAGCGGGAGACACCGGGGAGCTGTTTTTT.

The genes are TRBV11-2 and TRBJ2-3, with D hard to call. V shed 5 bases and J shed 2 bases, with 14 bases lying between them. The CDR3 has 15 amino acids. The germline gives CDR1 SGHAT, CDR2 FQNNGV. The CDR3 coding sequence is TGTGCCAGCAGCCCCGGGTCCTTCTTCACAGATACGCAGTATTTT. Amino acids: CASSPGSFFTDTQYF.

Comments on this clone: Compared with germline, one end of the junction differs, possibly owing to a read error. This chain connects TRBV27 to TRBJ2-1, with 10 bases identical to TRBD2. The germline V gene has CDR1 MNHEY and CDR2 SMNVEV (reference sequence). This CDR3 is built from 17 residues. CDR3 in amino acids: CASSLRERGGSHNEQFF. The CDR3 region has the DNA TGTGCCAGCAGTCTCCGAGAGCGGGGGGGCTCCCACAATGAGCAGTTCTTC.

The chain is built from TRBV6-6 and TRBJ2-5; maybe TRBD1 (5 bases). The CDR3 is made up of 14 amino acids. Germline V gene data show CDR1 as MNHNY and CDR2 as SVGAGI (reference sequence). Deletions cut 4 bases from V and 4 bases from J, with 13 bases between. CDR3 coding DNA: TGTGCCAGCAGTTCTCCCGGGCAGGGAGAGACCCAGTACTTC. It encodes CASSSPGQGETQYF.

This chain uses TRBV1 with TRBJ1-1. TRBV1 is designated a pseudogene. CDR3 length equals 14 residues. The DNA for the CDR3 is TGCACCAGCAGCGACTACGGACTAAACACTGAAGCTTTCTTT. This sequence encodes CTSSDYGLNTEAFF.

The V call is TRBV28, the J call TRBJ1-3, with 9 bases identical to TRBD1. The CDR3 is 17 amino acids. V was pared by 5 bases and J by 0 bases, with 8 bases of the junction left unmatched. Germline V gene lookup returns CDR1 MDHEN and CDR2 SYDVKM. In nucleotides, the CDR3 is TGTGCCAGCAGTAGCCCGGGACAGGGTTACTCTGGAAACACCATATATTTT. Translation: CASSSPGQGYSGNTIYF. Filled out from reference TRBV28 and TRBJ1-3, the complete variable domain reads DVKVTQSSRYLVKRTGEKVFLECVQDMDHENMFWYRQDPGLGLRLIYFSYDVKMKEKGDIPEGYSVSREKKERFSLILESASTNQTSMYLCASSSPGQGYSGNTIYFGEGSWLTVV.